This is a list of T cell receptor beta chains from one sample in a study of graft-versus-host responses after intestinal transplantation. The data were produced by immunoSEQ multiplex PCR, yet TCRdb's version contains in-frame clones alone and is incomplete. The repertoire holds 20,000 to 25,000 clones, with about 33% as singletons. The sequenced sample was alloreactive CD8+ T cells from a mixed lymphocyte reaction culture, obtained before intestinal transplant. The receptor source for this set is a human patient who received an intestinal transplant. Both conserved end residues are part of each CDR3. The D gene is left open where the match is weak. Some rows have no size entry. The others give once, few or many, or a class for an expanded clone.

clone size	V gene	J gene	D gene	CDR3 DNA	CDR3 protein
.	TRBV29-1	TRBJ2-7	TRBD1	TGCAGCGTTGACATAACAGGGGACGAGCAGTACTTC	CSVDITGDEQYF
.	TRBV11-1	TRBJ2-1	.	TGTGCCAGCAGCCTAGACCCCCTAAGCTCCTACAATGAGCAGTTCTTC	CASSLDPLSSYNEQFF
.	TRBV20-1	TRBJ2-1	.	TGCAGTGCAGAGCCCTACAATGAGCAGTTCTTC	CSAEPYNEQFF
.	TRBV11-1	TRBJ2-7	.	TGTGCCAGCAGCTTTTTTACTGGGAACGAGCAGTACTTC	CASSFFTGNEQYF
medium-sized	TRBV27	TRBJ2-7	.	TGTGCCAGCAGCCTGTCAGGGACCGAGCAGTACTTC	CASSLSGTEQYF
.	TRBV4-1	TRBJ1-1	.	TGCGCCAGCAGCCCCCACCCTTTGATATCAGGGGACGACGGGGGCACTGAAGCTTTCTTT	CASSPHPLISGDDGGTEAFF
few	TRBV13	TRBJ2-5	TRBD2	TGTGCCAGCGGTTTGACTAGCGGACAAGAGACCCAGTACTTC	CASGLTSGQETQYF
.	TRBV5-1	TRBJ2-2	.	TGCGCCAGCAGCTTGGCCCTGGGTCTAGGGGAGCTGTTTTTT	CASSLALGLGELFF
.	TRBV6-1	TRBJ2-1	.	TGTGCCAGCAGTTATTGGGCAGGGTCCCATGAGCAGTTCTTC	CASSYWAGSHEQFF
few	TRBV4-1	TRBJ2-2	.	TGTGCCAGCAGCCAAAGTCTGCTAAACACCGGGGAGCTGTTTTTT	CASSQSLLNTGELFF
.	TRBV7-6	TRBJ2-5	TRBD2	TGTGCCAGCAGCCCCCGCGGGACTAGCGGGTCTCGGGAGCAGTACTTC	CASSPRGTSGSREQYF
.	TRBV2	TRBJ1-4	.	TGTGCCAGCAGGATCGGACAGAAGAATGAAAAACTGTTTTTT	CASRIGQKNEKLFF
.	TRBV7-9	TRBJ1-2	.	TGTGCCAGCAGCTTAGGGGTGCGGTCCTTCCATGGCTACACCTTC	CASSLGVRSFHGYTF
.	TRBV9	TRBJ2-3	TRBD2	TGTGCCAGCAACTTGGTTGGGGGGGGAACAGATACGCAGTATTTT	CASNLVGGGTDTQYF
.	TRBV5-4	TRBJ2-7	.	TGTGCCAGCAGCTTGCCGACTCTCTCCTACGAGCAGTACTTC	CASSLPTLSYEQYF
.	TRBV11-3	TRBJ2-1	TRBD2	TGTGCCAGCATCCCTCCGGAAGCGGGGGGTCAGGGCAATGAGCAGTTCTTC	CASIPPEAGGQGNEQFF
.	TRBV5-4	TRBJ2-1	.	TGTGCCAGCAGCTTAGGCGACCCGAATGAGCAGTTCTTC	CASSLGDPNEQFF
.	TRBV7-6	TRBJ2-2	TRBD2	TGTGCCAGCAGCCCTGCAGCGGGGGGAGGCGGGGAGCTGTTTTTT	CASSPAAGGGGELFF
.	TRBV6-6	TRBJ2-7	.	TGTGCCAGCAGACTCAGGGAGTCGGGCTCCTACGAGCAGTACTTC	CASRLRESGSYEQYF
.	TRBV19	TRBJ1-5	.	TGTGCTAGTAGTTTATTCCTCGGGGGGAGGGGAAATCAGCCCCAGCATTTT	CASSLFLGGRGNQPQHF
medium-sized	TRBV12-5	TRBJ2-1	.	TGTGCTAGTGATCCCGGGACCGTCGTAAGCGGATCCTACAATGAGCAGTTCTTC	CASDPGTVVSGSYNEQFF
.	TRBV19	TRBJ2-1	TRBD2	TGTGCCAGTAGTGTGGGACTAGCGGAGCAGTTCTTC	CASSVGLAEQFF
.	TRBV11-3	TRBJ2-1	.	TGTGCCAGCAGCTCCGGCGGTTCGGGGAAAGGCAATGAGCAGTTCTTC	CASSSGGSGKGNEQFF
medium-sized	TRBV19	TRBJ2-7	TRBD2	TGTGCCAGTAGTAGAACCGGACTAGAATCGTACGAGCAGTACTTC	CASSRTGLESYEQYF
.	TRBV6-5	TRBJ1-2	TRBD1	TGTGCCAGCAGTTACCGCGGGGACAGCCGCTATGGCTACACCTTC	CASSYRGDSRYGYTF
.	TRBV15	TRBJ2-4	TRBD1	TGTGCCACCAGCATAACGACAGGGGGGAACATTCAGTACTTC	CATSITTGGNIQYF
few	TRBV18	TRBJ2-2	.	TGTGCCAGCTCGGCTAGGGCTAACACCGGGGAGCTGTTTTTT	CASSARANTGELFF
.	TRBV4-1	TRBJ2-7	.	TGTGCCAGCAGCCAAGGGCGGGGAGTCTCCTACGAGCAGTACTTC	CASSQGRGVSYEQYF
few	TRBV27	TRBJ1-2	.	TGTGCCAGCACCTCCCCGACAGTGCCCTATGGCTACACCTTC	CASTSPTVPYGYTF
.	TRBV11-3	TRBJ1-3	.	TGTGCCAGCAGCTTCATTATCACTGGAAACACCATATATTTT	CASSFIITGNTIYF
.	TRBV6-1	TRBJ2-7	.	TGTGCCAGCACCTCTCATTACGAGCAGTACTTC	CASTSHYEQYF
.	TRBV7-5	TRBJ2-7	.	TGTGTCAGAAGCTTTCAGTCCGAGCAGTACTTC	CVRSFQSEQYF
.	TRBV9	TRBJ2-3	TRBD1	TGTGCCAGCAGCCCCGGGACAGGGGGCTATAGGACGGATACGCAGTATTTT	CASSPGTGGYRTDTQYF
few	TRBV6-5	TRBJ2-2	.	TGTGCCAGCAGTTACGGCGAAGGCCGGGAGCTGTTTTTT	CASSYGEGRELFF
.	TRBV7-9	TRBJ2-2	.	TGTGCCAGCTTAATCCGGGGGTACACCGGGGAGCTGTTTTTT	CASLIRGYTGELFF
.	TRBV4-1	TRBJ2-3	.	TGCGCCAGCAGCCAGCGGGACTCCTCTAGCACAGATACGCAGTATTTT	CASSQRDSSSTDTQYF
.	TRBV7-6	TRBJ2-7	.	TGTGCCAGCAGCTCGGGGGACAGAGGTTCCTACGAGCAGTACTTC	CASSSGDRGSYEQYF
.	TRBV7-9	TRBJ2-1	.	TGTGCCAGCAGCTTAGTGGGCTACAATGAGCAGTTCTTC	CASSLVGYNEQFF
.	TRBV5-4	TRBJ2-1	TRBD2	TGTGCCAGCAGCTTGGGACTAGCGGGTGGGTTGAATGAGCAGTTCTTC	CASSLGLAGGLNEQFF
.	TRBV4-1	TRBJ1-1	.	TGCGCCAGCAGCCATCACCCCGGTAGTCACACTGAAGCTTTCTTT	CASSHHPGSHTEAFF